This TCR beta chain was identified in a study of blood T cell repertoires in COVID-19. Seattle enrolled patients during active infection and tracked them longitudinally. V was shortened by 2 bases and J by 1 base, with 14 bases between the two germline ends. The CDR3 spans 16 residues. Germline V gene data show CDR1 as LGHDT and CDR2 as YNNKEL (reference sequence). Assay used: immunoSEQ multiplex PCR; TCRdb lists only in-frame clones, some missing. The sample carries about 220,000 clones, about 85% recorded once. The material sequenced was peripheral blood. The TCR sequence derives from a woman in her forties or fifties with COVID-19, enrolled during active disease. The chain recombines TRBV3-1 (or the pseudogene TRBV3-2) with TRBJ1-1, with a tentative D call TRBD1 (6 bases). The DNA of the CDR3 is TGTGCCAGCAGCCAAAAAACAGGGTGGTCGAACACTGAAGCTTTCTTT. It codes for CASSQKTGWSNTEAFF.